This T cell receptor (delta chain) was recorded in a study of Vδ1+ human thymocytes. Study findings and constraints: Thymic delta-chain repertoires held roughly 20% Vdelta2 sequences and few Vdelta3, despite high sort purity. Highly polyclonal TRG and TRD repertoires with Gaussian CDR3 length distributions appeared in thymus. Donors shared many TRG clonotypes but few TRD clonotypes.

The CDR3 spans 23 residues. The V and J ends lost 4 bases and 0 bases respectively, with 36 bases between them. The V gene's germline CDR1 is TSWWSYY and CDR2 QGS. This clone occurred a few times. The antigen is undetermined. The sorted cells were CD3+ Vdelta1+ Vdelta2- thymocytes from alphabeta-depleted thymus. Sequences come from RNA converted to cDNA by reverse transcription. The CDR3 regions were amplified by multiplex PCR from V-gene primers to a constant-region primer. With CATT, TCRdb re-called clones from the multiplex PCR reads. Among about 25,000 delta-chain clones, roughly 6.7% were seen once, and the ten largest hold approximately 1%.

The chain employs TRDV1 and TRDJ1; possible D gene TRDD1, 5 bases. This clonotype was obtained from a girl less than two years old who had congenital heart surgery. Material: Vdelta1+ gamma-delta thymocytes from the thymus. Noted subset: FACS-sorted CD3+ TCRalphabeta- TCRVdelta1+ TCRVdelta2- thymocytes. CDR3 region: CALGVSIEHSRRPSVVYTDKLIF. The CDR3 DNA reads as TGTGCTCTTGGGGTCTCAATAGAACACTCCCGTCGGCCCTCCGTAGTGTACACCGATAAACTCATCTTT.